Below are 27 T cell receptor beta chains sequenced from a single sample in a study of naive and memory T cell subsets. Amplification of ligated cDNA took four PCR rounds with SP2 and nested alpha and beta constant primers. TCRdb called the 5' RACE reads again in MiXCR, with one record for every CDR3 protein. This table holds roughly 60,000 distinct CDR3 sequences, approximately 8.5% found once. TCR cDNA received a 3' ligated oligonucleotide that carried a UMI. The receptors were gathered from a female donor in good health.

This clonotype was seen at least ten times. The gene calls are TRBV11-2 and TRBJ2-7, with D perhaps TRBD2 (7 bases). The length of the CDR3 is 18 residues. CDR1 is SGHAT, CDR2 FQNNGV, per germline. V was pared by 1 base and J by 6 bases, with 25 bases between. The CDR3 DNA is TGTGCCAGCAGCTTAGCGGGGGCTAGCGGAGCCTATAGTGCCGAGCAGTACTTC. This gives the protein CASSLAGASGAYSAEQYF.

This sequence joins TRBV29-1 and TRBJ2-7; D may be TRBD1 or TRBD2 (5 bases each). Trimming shortened V by 6 bases and J by 0 bases, and 9 bases separated the two germline ends. There are 12 residues in the CDR3. From germline, CDR1 is SQVTM and CDR2 ANQGSEA. The CDR3 region is CSVGTYSYEQYF. CDR3 coding DNA: TGCAGCGTCGGGACGTACTCCTACGAGCAGTACTTC.

V is TRBV28 and J is TRBJ2-1; the D gene could be TRBD1 or TRBD2 (5 bases each). CDR1 and CDR2 from the germline V gene are MDHEN and SYDVKM. V was shortened by 8 bases and J by 10 bases, with 12 bases between the two germline ends. CDR3 length: 11 residues. The CDR3 loop reads CASGRGDEQFF. CDR3 bases: TGTGCCAGCGGACGAGGGGACGAGCAGTTCTTC.

The table lists this clonotype with many counts. Here the CDR3 DNA reads TGTGCCAGCAGTCTTAGATCGCTACTGTACCCTTCTGCCGATTCACCCCTCCACTTT. As protein: CASSLRSLLYPSADSPLHF. The chain recombines TRBV28 with TRBJ1-6; unclear D gene. Between the trimmed V and J ends, which lost 5 bases and 8 bases, there was a span of 28 bases. Germline lookup yields CDR1 MDHEN and CDR2 SYDVKM. CDR3 length: 19 amino acids.

This clonotype showed up just a few times. This chain links TRBV14 with TRBJ2-3, with no clear D. The CDR3 runs 13 residues. Germline V gene sequence: CDR1 SGHDN, CDR2 FVKESK. V gave up 1 base and J gave up 4 bases, with 6 bases separating them. This CDR3 reads CASSQVPSDTQYF. CDR3 sequence (DNA): TGTGCCAGCAGCCAAGTACCCTCAGATACGCAGTATTTT.

A few counts support this clonotype. This rearrangement joins TRBV11-3 to TRBJ2-1, with unresolved D. CDR1 and CDR2 from the germline V gene are SGHNT and YENEEA. With 2 bases removed from V and 6 bases from J, the gap between germline ends came to 5 bases. CDR3 size: 12 residues. The CDR3 DNA is TGTGCCAGCAGCTTATGGGGCAATGAGCAGTTCTTC. Amino acids: CASSLWGNEQFF. Full variable domain (remainder filled in from reference TRBV11-3 and TRBJ2-1): EAGVVQSPRYKIIEKKQPVAFWCNPISGHNTLYWYLQNLGQGPELLIRYENEEAVDDSQLPKDRFSAERLKGVDSTLKIQPAELGDSAVYLCASSLWGNEQFFGPGTRLTVL.

This clonotype has a handful of counts. V is TRBV25-1 and J is TRBJ1-2, with 9 bases fitting TRBD1. CDR3 length: 13 residues. The junction had 2 bases not matched to a gene; V was cut back by 3 bases and J by 6 bases. Germline lookup yields CDR1 MGHDK and CDR2 SYGVNS. This chain's CDR3 is CASSDDRGNGYTF. As DNA, the CDR3 is TGTGCCAGCAGTGACGACAGGGGGAATGGCTACACCTTC.

This rearrangement joins TRBV18 to TRBJ1-5; possible D gene TRBD1, 6 bases. Between the trimmed V and J ends, which lost 2 bases and 4 bases, there was a span of 12 bases. The CDR3 is made up of 15 amino acids. Germline V gene sequence: CDR1 KGHSH, CDR2 LQKENI. The CDR3 sequence: CASSPGVTGNQPQHF. The CDR3 nucleotides are TGTGCCAGCTCACCAGGTGTTACAGGGAATCAGCCCCAGCATTTT.

The table lists this clonotype with a few counts. V gene TRBV27 combines with J gene TRBJ2-2; D is undetermined. The CDR3 has 14 residues. Trimming removed 1 base from V and 5 bases from J, with 8 bases in between. From germline, CDR1 is MNHEY and CDR2 SMNVEV (reference sequence). CDR3 bases: TGTGCCAGCAGTTTATTTAGGGAAACCGGGGAGCTGTTTTTT. Protein sequence: CASSLFRETGELFF.

This clonotype has at least ten counts. The chain couples TRBV5-1 to TRBJ1-1; D is uncertain. V was cut by 0 bases and J by 4 bases, with 7 bases left in between. Germline V CDR1 and CDR2: SGHRS, YFSETQ. The CDR3 runs 13 residues. The CDR3 reads CASSLEGPTEAFF. The CDR3 DNA reads as TGCGCCAGCAGCTTGGAAGGTCCCACTGAAGCTTTCTTT.

This clonotype has only a few counts. The rearrangement uses TRBV28 and TRBJ1-5, with 7 bases lining up with TRBD1. The CDR3 spans 14 residues. The junction had 6 bases not matched to a gene; V was cut back by 3 bases and J by 7 bases. Germline CDR1 reads MDHEN; CDR2 reads SYDVKM. The CDR3 nucleotides are TGTGCCAGCAGTTTGGGACAGACAACACAGCCCCAGCATTTT. Its translation is CASSLGQTTQPQHF.

This clonotype was seen a handful of times. The rearrangement uses TRBV10-3 and TRBJ2-7; 12 bases match TRBD1. V lost 0 bases, J lost 4 bases, and 7 bases stayed unmatched. Germline V gives CDR1 ENHRY, CDR2 SYGVKD. The CDR3 is 17 residues long. CDR3 loop: CAISESLGTGGRYEQYF. CDR3 DNA sequence: TGTGCCATCAGTGAGTCGCTAGGGACAGGGGGCAGGTACGAGCAGTACTTC.

The chain combines TRBV28 with TRBJ2-7; 8 nucleotides match TRBD1. CDR1 is MDHEN and CDR2 is SYDVKM in the germline V gene. Unmatched junction bases numbered 6, after V lost 3 bases and J lost 2 bases. This CDR3 region has 15 residues. CDR3 DNA sequence: TGTGCCAGCAGTTTGGCCGGGACAGGAGCCTACGAGCAGTACTTC. This sequence encodes CASSLAGTGAYEQYF.

This clonotype was observed many times. CDR3 sequence reads: CSARPTSGGYNEQFF. The CDR3 DNA sequence: TGCAGTGCTAGACCGACTAGCGGGGGATACAATGAGCAGTTCTTC. J is TRBJ2-1 and V is TRBV20-1; TRBD2 matches at 12 bases. V dropped 2 bases and J dropped 4; count of bases not matched to a gene: 3. The germline gives CDR1 DFQATT, CDR2 SNEGSKA (reference sequence). CDR3 length: 15 amino acids.

This clonotype turned up a few times. The chain uses TRBV30 and TRBJ2-1; D remains unclear. V lost 1 base, J lost 6 bases, and 7 bases lay in between. CDR3 length: 12 amino acids. The germline V gene has CDR1 GTSNPN and CDR2 SVGIG (reference sequence). The CDR3 spells CAWSADRNEQFF. In DNA form, the CDR3 reads TGTGCCTGGAGTGCGGATCGCAATGAGCAGTTCTTC.

The table lists this clonotype with many counts. This sequence joins TRBV20-1 and TRBJ2-5; D perhaps matches TRBD2 (5 bases). The CDR3 contains 14 residues. Germline-derived CDR1 and CDR2 are DFQATT and SNEGSKA (reference sequence). Trimming pared 5 bases from V and 4 bases from J, leaving 17 bases between. The CDR3 sequence is CSAQRRQELETQYF. The CDR3 nucleotides read TGCAGTGCTCAGAGGAGGCAGGAATTAGAGACCCAGTACTTC.

The genes are TRBV13 and TRBJ2-7; D may be TRBD1 or TRBD2 (5 bases each). The V gene lost 5 bases and the J gene lost 0 bases, with 11 bases spanning the gap. The CDR3 is 14 amino acids. The germline V gene encodes CDR1 PRHDT and CDR2 FYEKMQ (reference sequence). Here the CDR3 reads CASSAGTASYEQYF. CDR3 in DNA: TGTGCCAGCAGCGCCGGGACCGCCTCCTACGAGCAGTACTTC. Full variable domain (missing parts from reference TRBV13 and TRBJ2-7): AAGVIQSPRHLIKEKRETATLKCYPIPRHDTVYWYQQGPGQDPQFLISFYEKMQSDKGSIPDRFSAQQFSDYHSELNMSSLELGDSALYFCASSAGTASYEQYFGPGTRLTVT.

This clonotype appeared many times. The chain is built from TRBV30 and TRBJ2-1; 10 positions match TRBD1. The CDR3 loop spans 15 amino acids. V shed 5 bases and J 4 bases; nucleotides not matched to a gene: 8. Germline CDR1 reads GTSNPN; CDR2 reads SVGIG (reference sequence). CDR3 loop: CAWSLGTGVYNEQFF. The CDR3 bases are TGTGCCTGGTCGCTAGGGACAGGGGTATACAATGAGCAGTTCTTC.

The V gene is TRBV29-1, the J gene TRBJ2-7, with D possibly TRBD1 on 5 matching bases. CDR1 SQVTM and CDR2 ANQGSEA come from the germline V gene. Between the trimmed V and J ends, which lost 7 bases and 3 bases, there was a span of 13 bases. CDR3 length: 12 residues. The DNA for the CDR3 is TGCAGCGGTCGGTCAACAGGCTACGAGCAGTACTTC. It codes for CSGRSTGYEQYF.

Remarks on this clonotype: A much larger clone lies one base from this, so it may be a read error. The V gene is TRBV28, the J gene TRBJ1-3; no definite D call. Germline values: CDR1 MDHEN, CDR2 SYDVKM. This CDR3 is built from 16 residues. The germline V and J ends were trimmed by 4 bases and 2 bases, with 15 bases remaining between them. CDR3 sequence (DNA): TGTGCCAGCAGTTGCACTTGGAGAGAGGCTGGAAACACCATATATTTT. It encodes CASSCTWREAGNTIYF.

In regard to this clonotype: A much larger clone differs from this one at a single base, so this may be a read error. V usage is TRBV2 and J usage is TRBJ2-7; no clear D. The CDR3 runs to 12 residues. The V gene lost 6 bases and the J gene lost 1 base, with 7 bases spanning the gap. Germline V gene sequence: CDR1 SNHLY, CDR2 FYNNEI. The CDR3 DNA reads TGTGCCAGCAGGTCAGCTTCCTACGAGCAGTACTTC. Translation gives CASRSASYEQYF.

This clonotype came up many times. The rearrangement joins TRBV6-1 to TRBJ1-2; tentatively, D is TRBD1 (6 bases). The CDR3 is 16 residues long. CDR1 and CDR2 from the germline V gene are MNHNS and SASEGT. Trimming cost V 5 bases and J 0 bases, with 16 bases left between them. The CDR3 loop is CASSPSGTRTNYGYTF. In DNA, the CDR3 is TGTGCCAGCAGTCCTTCGGGGACAAGAACTAACTATGGCTACACCTTC.

This clonotype was counted many times. The chain carries TRBV28 and TRBJ1-4, with TRBD1 matching over 9 bases. The CDR3 extends over 15 amino acids. V lost 4 bases and J lost 5; bases outside the gene matches: 5. Germline values: CDR1 MDHEN, CDR2 SYDVKM. The CDR3 region is CASSSTGTGNEKLFF. The CDR3 nucleotides are TGTGCCAGCAGTTCGACCGGGACAGGGAATGAAAAACTGTTTTTT.

This clonotype was observed a handful of times. V and J are TRBV11-2 and TRBJ2-1; a possible D gene is TRBD1 (6 bases). The CDR3 runs 13 residues. V shed 6 bases and J shed 5 bases, with 11 bases lying between them. Germline V gene lookup returns CDR1 SGHAT and CDR2 FQNNGV. CDR3 in amino acids: CASSGGPNNEQFF. The CDR3 coding sequence is TGTGCCAGCAGTGGGGGCCCGAACAATGAGCAGTTCTTC.

This clonotype was found a few times. The chain carries TRBV9 and TRBJ1-5, with D possibly matching TRBD1 (5 bases). V gave up 3 bases and J gave up 4 bases, with 14 bases separating them. The germline V gene encodes CDR1 SGDLS and CDR2 YYNGEE. The CDR3 runs 15 residues. CDR3 region: CASSEEGIRNQPQHF. The CDR3 nucleotides read TGTGCCAGCAGCGAGGAGGGGATCCGGAATCAGCCCCAGCATTTT.

This clonotype showed up many times. The chain joins TRBV28 to TRBJ1-5, with D unresolved. Germline V gene lookup returns CDR1 MDHEN and CDR2 SYDVKM. V was trimmed by 2 bases and J by 10 bases, leaving 9 bases between them. CDR3 size: 12 residues. The CDR3 sequence: CASSLLSQPQHF. The CDR3 DNA reads as TGTGCCAGCAGTTTACTAAGTCAACCCCAGCATTTT.

This clonotype was detected ten times or more. The rearrangement joins TRBV25-1 to TRBJ1-1, with D perhaps TRBD1 (6 bases). V dropped 0 bases and J dropped 4 bases, with 9 bases sitting between them. The CDR3 has 14 amino acids. Germline CDR1 and CDR2: MGHDK and SYGVNS. The CDR3 DNA sequence: TGTGCCAGCAGTGAATACGGAGGGGGCACTGAAGCTTTCTTT. It codes for CASSEYGGGTEAFF.